This TCR beta chain was documented in a study of type 1 and type 2 diabetes patients. Whole-study context: The cohort mixed type 1 diabetes, type 2 diabetes and nondiabetic donors. T cells were magnetically sorted from PBMCs as CD4+ or CD8+ subsets.

PCR was run on genomic DNA. A primer set of 30 forward and 13 reverse primers amplified the CDR3. TCRdb re-called the multiplex PCR reads with MiXCR, one entry per CDR3 protein. The repertoire holds fewer than 300,000 distinct CDR3 sequences, with around 47% as singletons. Anyone with other autoimmune disease or infection in the prior four weeks was excluded. V lost 0 bases and J lost 0; bases outside the gene matches: 7. CDR1 SGHTS and CDR2 YDEGEE come from the germline V gene. There are 17 residues in the CDR3. The source material was peripheral blood mononuclear cells (PBMCs). This receptor was identified in a man younger than 30 with type 2 diabetes. V and J are TRBV5-8 and TRBJ2-3, with 7 bases fitting TRBD2. For the CDR3, the DNA is TGTGCCAGCAGCTTGGGCCTTGGCGGGGGTAGCACAGATACGCAGTATTTT. This sequence encodes CASSLGLGGGSTDTQYF. Using reference TRBV5-8 and TRBJ2-3 for the parts outside the CDR3, the full variable domain is EAGVTQSPTHLIKTRGQQATLRCSPISGHTSVYWYQQALGLGLQFLLWYDEGEERNRGNFPPRFSGRQFPNYSSELNVNALELEDSALYLCASSLGLGGGSTDTQYFGPGTRLTVL.